Shown below are 14 T cell receptor beta chains from a single sample sequenced in a study of blood T cell repertoires in COVID-19. Data came from immunoSEQ multiplex PCR; TCRdb stores just in-frame clones and leaves some out. The table includes hundreds of thousands of clones, around 79% detected once. Sequenced sample: peripheral blood. All receptors derive from a woman aged 80 or older with acute or convalescent COVID-19.

V is TRBV28 and J is TRBJ2-6; 7 bases are a match to TRBD2. The V gene end was trimmed by 5 bases and the J gene end by 0 bases; junction bases not matched to a gene: 4. In germline, CDR1 is MDHEN, CDR2 SYDVKM. The CDR3 runs 16 residues. The CDR3 DNA sequence: TGTGCCAGCAGTCTAGGCGGGAGCTCTGGGGCCAACGTCCTGACTTTC. Its protein product is CASSLGGSSGANVLTF.

The genes are TRBV20-1 and TRBJ2-1; a possible D gene is TRBD1 (5 bases). V dropped 6 bases and J dropped 6 bases, with 9 bases sitting between them. Germline CDR1 and CDR2: DFQATT and SNEGSKA (reference sequence). This CDR3 region has 11 residues. The chain's CDR3 is CSAPRVNEQFF. The CDR3 DNA follows: TGCAGTGCCCCCAGGGTCAATGAGCAGTTCTTC.

This sequence joins TRBV28 and TRBJ1-3, with D perhaps matching TRBD1 (6 bases). CDR3 length: 14 amino acids. Trimming took off 8 bases at V and 4 bases at J, with 15 bases between the two ends. Germline CDR1 is MDHEN and CDR2 is SYDVKM. The CDR3 DNA reads TGTGCCAGCCATCGGGGGGGGCTCGGAAACACCATATATTTT. As protein: CASHRGGLGNTIYF.

The chain combines TRBV6-5 with TRBJ1-4; D is perhaps TRBD1 (6 bases). This CDR3 has 15 residues. Looked up from germline, CDR1 is MNHEY and CDR2 is SVGAGI. V was clipped by 6 bases and J by 3 bases, with 14 bases between them. CDR3 loop: CASSHYRAANEKLFF. The CDR3 DNA reads as TGTGCCAGCAGCCACTACAGGGCGGCTAATGAAAAACTGTTTTTT.

The chain is built from TRBV9 and TRBJ2-4; 9 nucleotides match TRBD1. The CDR3 runs 18 residues. V shed 0 bases and J 4 bases; nucleotides not matched to a gene: 11. CDR1 SGDLS and CDR2 YYNGEE come from the germline V gene. In DNA, the CDR3 is TGTGCCAGCAGCGTAGCTACGGGACAGGGAATCGATAAAAACATTCAGTACTTC. The encoded protein is CASSVATGQGIDKNIQYF.

The CDR3 sequence: CASSLRSGQGAVGYTF. The CDR3 DNA follows: TGTGCCAGCAGTTTACGCTCAGGACAGGGGGCGGTCGGCTACACCTTC. This sequence joins TRBV27 and TRBJ1-2; TRBD1 aligns across 11 bases. The CDR3 consists of 16 residues. The V and J ends lost 2 bases and 8 bases, in that order; junction bases with no gene match: 10. CDR1 and CDR2 from the germline V gene are MNHEY and SMNVEV (reference sequence).

CDR3 coding DNA: TGTGCCAGCAGCCTACAGGGAAGCTCCTACAATGAGCAGTTCTTC. Its translation is CASSLQGSSYNEQFF. The chain joins TRBV3-1 (or the pseudogene TRBV3-2) to TRBJ2-1; a possible D gene is TRBD1 (6 bases). CDR1 and CDR2 from the germline V gene are LGHDT and YNNKEL (reference sequence). Trimming left V 4 bases short and J 0 bases short, with 10 bases between. This CDR3 is built from 15 residues.

CDR3 DNA: TGTGCCAGCAGCGTTTTCGACGGGGAATATGGCTACACCTTC. As protein: CASSVFDGEYGYTF. This chain connects TRBV9 to TRBJ1-2; D is unclear. The CDR3 covers 14 residues. Germline CDR1 SGDLS, CDR2 YYNGEE. The V and J ends lost 2 bases and 5 bases respectively, with 13 bases between them.

With respect to this clone: This sample also contains other DNA sequences that code for the same CDR3. The chain links TRBV6-5 to TRBJ2-7; 8 bases match TRBD2. Germline values: CDR1 MNHEY, CDR2 SVGAGI. The J segment lost 2 bases and the V segment lost 0 bases, leaving 3 bases of the junction unmatched. This CDR3 is built from 15 residues. Here the CDR3 DNA reads TGTGCCAGCAGTTACTCCTTAGCGGGGACCTACGAGCAGTACTTC. Protein sequence: CASSYSLAGTYEQYF.

The CDR3 here is CASSSGTGHTEAFF. The DNA of the CDR3 is TGTGCCAGCAGTAGTGGGACAGGACACACTGAAGCTTTCTTT. V is TRBV6-5 and J is TRBJ1-1, with 8 positions matching TRBD1. J was trimmed by 3 bases and V by 5 bases; bases with no gene match: 5. The CDR3 consists of 14 residues. Germline V gene data show CDR1 as MNHEY and CDR2 as SVGAGI.

The chain carries TRBV18 and TRBJ1-2; D remains ambiguous. The V gene's germline CDR1 is KGHSH and CDR2 LQKENI. The V and J ends lost 3 bases and 6 bases respectively, with 8 bases between them. The length of the CDR3 is 12 residues. This CDR3 reads CASSPSRDGYTF. CDR3 nucleotides: TGTGCCAGCTCACCCTCGCGTGATGGCTACACCTTC.

The chain combines TRBV4-3 with TRBJ1-2; D gene ambiguous. Trimming cost V 2 bases and J 7 bases, with 14 bases left between them. CDR1 and CDR2 from the germline V gene are LGHNA and YSLEER. The CDR3 extends over 14 amino acids. Written as DNA, the CDR3 is TGCGCCAGCAGCCAATCAGGACTCTCGAGTGGCTACACCTTC. This codes for CASSQSGLSSGYTF.

The chain employs TRBV10-3 and TRBJ2-3, with TRBD2 matching over 8 bases. J was trimmed by 1 base and V by 0 bases; bases with no gene match: 3. The CDR3 runs 16 residues. CDR1 is ENHRY, CDR2 SYGVKD, per germline. CDR3 loop: CAISESSGGRTDTQYF. For the CDR3, the DNA is TGTGCCATCAGTGAGTCGAGCGGGGGCCGCACAGATACGCAGTATTTT.

The V gene is TRBV14, the J gene TRBJ1-3; D remains unclear. Germline values: CDR1 SGHDN, CDR2 FVKESK. V was trimmed by 4 bases and J by 2 bases, leaving 9 bases between them. The CDR3 is made up of 14 amino acids. As DNA, the CDR3 is TGTGCCAGCAGCCTTGTTACTACTGGAAACACCATATATTTT. This translates into CASSLVTTGNTIYF.